The entry below describes one T cell receptor beta chain. The target antigen is unknown. Among the approximately 110 subjects of the validation cohort, separate from the approximately 670-subject first cohort, were the donors. Clones were sequenced by immunoSEQ multiplex PCR, and TCRdb holds only the in-frame ones, with some missing. The table has tens of thousands of clones, roughly 94% seen once. The CDR3 covers 15 residues. The trim removed 4 bases at V and 2 bases at J, leaving 6 bases unmatched. From germline, CDR1 is GTSNPN and CDR2 SVGIG (reference sequence). This sample is part of a study of cytomegalovirus exposure and HLA in healthy donors. Findings and caveats of the study: A later analysis found first-cohort TCR clusters tended to co-occur in the 120 or so validation repertoires.

J is TRBJ2-3 and V is TRBV30; 10 bases are shared with TRBD1. The specimen sequenced was PBMCs. This clonotype was sampled from a man between 18 and 29 years old in good health and CMV-seropositive. Here the CDR3 DNA reads TGTGCCTGGACGGGACAGGGGAGTTTCACAGATACGCAGTATTTT. It codes for CAWTGQGSFTDTQYF.